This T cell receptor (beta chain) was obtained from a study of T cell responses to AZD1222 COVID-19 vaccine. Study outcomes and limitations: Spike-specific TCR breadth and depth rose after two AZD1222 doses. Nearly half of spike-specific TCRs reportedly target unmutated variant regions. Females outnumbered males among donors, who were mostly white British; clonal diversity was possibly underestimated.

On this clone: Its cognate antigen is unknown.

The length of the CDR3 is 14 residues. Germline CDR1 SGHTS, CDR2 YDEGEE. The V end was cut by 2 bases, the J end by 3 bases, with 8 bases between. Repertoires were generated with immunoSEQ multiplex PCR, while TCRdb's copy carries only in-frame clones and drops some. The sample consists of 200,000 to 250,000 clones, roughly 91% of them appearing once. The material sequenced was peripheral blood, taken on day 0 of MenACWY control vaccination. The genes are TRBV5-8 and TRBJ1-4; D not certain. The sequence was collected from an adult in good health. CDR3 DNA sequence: TGTGCCAGCAGCTTTCGGGGTTCTAATGAAAAACTGTTTTTT. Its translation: CASSFRGSNEKLFF. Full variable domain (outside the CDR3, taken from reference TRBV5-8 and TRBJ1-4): EAGVTQSPTHLIKTRGQQATLRCSPISGHTSVYWYQQALGLGLQFLLWYDEGEERNRGNFPPRFSGRQFPNYSSELNVNALELEDSALYLCASSFRGSNEKLFFGSGTQLSVL.